One sample yielded the 12 T cell receptor beta chains listed below, sequenced in a study of blood T cell repertoires in COVID-19. Assay used: immunoSEQ multiplex PCR; TCRdb lists only in-frame clones, some missing. The sample includes around 310,000 clones, almost 90% seen only once; the top ten take around 0.98%. Material: peripheral blood. These receptors were collected from a middle-aged woman with COVID-19, enrolled during active disease.

This clone was detected a few times. The chain recombines TRBV7-2 with TRBJ2-4; 8 bases line up with TRBD2. With V trimmed by 7 bases and J by 3 bases, 5 bases remained unmatched. Germline V gene lookup returns CDR1 SGHTA and CDR2 FQGNSA. This CDR3 is built from 14 residues. CDR3 region: CASNQAGVKNIQYF. The CDR3, as DNA: TGTGCCAGCAACCAAGCGGGAGTCAAAAACATTCAGTACTTC.

The chain employs TRBV12-3 or TRBV12-4 and TRBJ2-7, with D unclear. The CDR3 is made up of 12 amino acids. The V end lost 5 bases, the J end lost 3 bases, and 8 bases lay between the germline ends. The CDR3 coding sequence is TGTGCCAGCAGTGGCAGTTTCTACGAGCAGTACTTC. Its protein is CASSGSFYEQYF.

The CDR3, as DNA: TGTGCCTGGAGCCCCGGGTGGGGGCGCGTGGGCAATCAGCCCCAGCATTTT. Its protein is CAWSPGWGRVGNQPQHF. The chain recombines TRBV30 with TRBJ1-5; D is possibly TRBD1 (6 bases). Trimming pared 3 bases from V and 2 bases from J, leaving 20 bases between. Germline CDR1 GTSNPN, CDR2 SVGIG (reference sequence). The CDR3 has 17 amino acids.

This clone was recorded only once. This rearrangement joins TRBV3-1 (or the pseudogene TRBV3-2) to TRBJ2-7; no firm D call. This CDR3 has 14 residues. Germline V gene sequence: CDR1 LGHDT, CDR2 YNNKEL (reference sequence). V lost 2 bases and J 2 bases, leaving 10 bases between the germline ends. CDR3: CASSQRQTTYEQYF. The DNA for the CDR3 is TGTGCCAGCAGCCAAAGGCAAACTACCTACGAGCAGTACTTC.

The chain joins TRBV5-8 to TRBJ1-1; 10 positions agree with TRBD1. With 4 bases clipped from V and 5 bases from J, the junction kept 11 bases outside the gene matches. CDR1 is SGHTS and CDR2 is YDEGEE in the germline V gene. There are 16 residues in the CDR3. The CDR3 region is CASSRGRDRGGTEAFF. CDR3 sequence (DNA): TGTGCCAGCAGCCGCGGAAGGGACAGGGGTGGGACTGAAGCTTTCTTT.

This chain joins TRBV9 and TRBJ2-3, with 10 bases aligning to TRBD1. V lost 4 bases, J lost 10 bases, and 15 bases stayed unmatched. CDR1 SGDLS and CDR2 YYNGEE come from the germline V gene. The CDR3 loop spans 16 amino acids. CDR3 nucleotide sequence: TGTGCCAGCAGCCCACCCGGGACAGGGGTATTCTTCCCGCAGTATTTT. Protein product: CASSPPGTGVFFPQYF. Full variable domain (missing parts from reference TRBV9 and TRBJ2-3): DSGVTQTPKHLITATGQRVTLRCSPRSGDLSVYWYQQSLDQGLQFLIQYYNGEERAKGNILERFSAQQFPDLHSELNLSSLELGDSALYFCASSPPGTGVFFPQYFGPGTRLTVL.

The chain combines TRBV5-1 with TRBJ1-2; 7 bases fit TRBD1. The CDR3 is made up of 16 amino acids. J was trimmed by 6 bases and V by 0 bases; bases with no gene match: 11. CDR1 and CDR2 from the germline V gene are SGHRS and YFSETQ. For the CDR3, the DNA is TGCGCCAGCAGCTTGGCCATGCGACAGGGCGAGGATGGCTACACCTTC. Its translation is CASSLAMRQGEDGYTF.

The chain uses TRBV27 and TRBJ2-7, with a possible D match to TRBD1 (6 bases). Deletions cut 2 bases from V and 3 bases from J, with 14 bases between. Germline V gene lookup returns CDR1 MNHEY and CDR2 SMNVEV (reference sequence). The length of the CDR3 is 15 residues. Here the CDR3 reads CASSLVAGEFYEQYF. CDR3 coding DNA: TGTGCCAGCAGTTTAGTGGCAGGGGAGTTCTACGAGCAGTACTTC.

The DNA of the CDR3 is TGTGCCAGTAGTATCCGACTAGCGGGATACCAAGAGACCCAGTACTTC. Translated: CASSIRLAGYQETQYF. The chain combines TRBV19 with TRBJ2-5; 11 bases line up with TRBD2. The CDR3 contains 16 residues. The ends lost 3 bases at V and 0 bases at J; junction bases unmatched: 3. Germline-derived CDR1 and CDR2 are LNHDA and SQIVND (reference sequence).

The V gene is TRBV5-6, the J gene TRBJ1-1; 7 bases are a match to TRBD1. The V gene end was trimmed by 4 bases and the J gene end by 8 bases; junction bases not matched to a gene: 14. The CDR3 consists of 15 residues. Germline V CDR1 and CDR2: SGHDT, YYEEEE. The CDR3 DNA reads as TGTGCCAGCAGCGACCTTGGGAGAAGGGGGCTGGAAGCTTTCTTT. Its translation is CASSDLGRRGLEAFF.

The chain carries TRBV24-1 and TRBJ2-5; 8 bases fit TRBD1. The CDR3 totals 14 residues. The trim removed 3 bases at V and 5 bases at J, leaving 4 bases unmatched. The germline CDR1 and CDR2 sequences are KGHDR and SFDVKD. The CDR3, as DNA: TGTGCCACCAGTGATGGACAGGGTAGGGAGACCCAGTACTTC. It is translated as CATSDGQGRETQYF.

This clone appeared a few times. The chain links TRBV7-9 to TRBJ2-3; D uncertain. CDR3 length equals 17 residues. V was shortened by 4 bases and J by 10 bases, with 27 bases between the two germline ends. From germline, CDR1 is SEHNR and CDR2 FQNEAQ (reference sequence). CDR3 sequence: CASSSPFSDIHLSAQYF. DNA of the CDR3: TGTGCCAGCAGCTCCCCCTTCTCCGATATCCATTTGTCGGCGCAGTATTTT.